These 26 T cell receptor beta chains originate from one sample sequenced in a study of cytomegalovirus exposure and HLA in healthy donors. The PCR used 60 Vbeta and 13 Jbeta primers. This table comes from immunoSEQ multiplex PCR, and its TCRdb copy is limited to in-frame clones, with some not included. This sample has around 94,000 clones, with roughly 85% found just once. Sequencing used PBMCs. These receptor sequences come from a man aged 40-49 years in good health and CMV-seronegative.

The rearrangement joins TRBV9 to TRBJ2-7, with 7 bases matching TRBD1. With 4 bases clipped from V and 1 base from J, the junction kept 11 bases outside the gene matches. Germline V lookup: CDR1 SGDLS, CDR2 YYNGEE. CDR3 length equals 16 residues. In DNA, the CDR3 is TGTGCCAGCAGCCCCCAGACAGGGAGTGGGTCCTACGAGCAGTACTTC. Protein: CASSPQTGSGSYEQYF.

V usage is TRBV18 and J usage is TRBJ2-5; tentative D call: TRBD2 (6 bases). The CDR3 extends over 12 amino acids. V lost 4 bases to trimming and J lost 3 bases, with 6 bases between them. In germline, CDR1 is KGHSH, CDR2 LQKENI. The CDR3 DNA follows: TGTGCCAGCTCACGGGGGGAAGAGACCCAGTACTTC. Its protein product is CASSRGEETQYF. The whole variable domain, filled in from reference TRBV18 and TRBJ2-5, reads NAGVMQNPRHLVRRRGQEARLRCSPMKGHSHVYWYRQLPEEGLKFMVYLQKENIIDESGMPKERFSAEFPKEGPSILRIQQVVRGDSAAYFCASSRGEETQYFGPGTRLLVL.

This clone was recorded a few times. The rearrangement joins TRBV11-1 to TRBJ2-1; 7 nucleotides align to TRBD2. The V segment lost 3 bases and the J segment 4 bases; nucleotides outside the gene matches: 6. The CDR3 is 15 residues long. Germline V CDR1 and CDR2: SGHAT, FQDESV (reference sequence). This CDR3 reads CASSFGASGYNEQFF. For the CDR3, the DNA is TGTGCCAGCAGCTTTGGGGCTAGCGGTTACAATGAGCAGTTCTTC. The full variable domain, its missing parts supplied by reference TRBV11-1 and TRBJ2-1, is EAEVAQSPRYKITEKSQAVAFWCDPISGHATLYWYRQILGQGPELLVQFQDESVVDDSQLPKDRFSAERLKGVDSTLKIQPAELGDSAMYLCASSFGASGYNEQFFGPGTRLTVL.

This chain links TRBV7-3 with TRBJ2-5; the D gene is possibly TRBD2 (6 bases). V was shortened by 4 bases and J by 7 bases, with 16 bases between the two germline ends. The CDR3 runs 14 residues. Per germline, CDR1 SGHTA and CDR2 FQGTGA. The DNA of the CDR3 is TGTGCCAGCAGCTCGCGGGGCGCAGCGGGGACCCAGTACTTC. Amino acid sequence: CASSSRGAAGTQYF. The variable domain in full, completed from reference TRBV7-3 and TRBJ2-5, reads GAGVSQTPSNKVTEKGKYVELRCDPISGHTALYWYRQSLGQGPEFLIYFQGTGAADDSGLPNDRFFAVRPEGSVSTLKIQRTERGDSAVYLCASSSRGAAGTQYFGPGTRLLVL.

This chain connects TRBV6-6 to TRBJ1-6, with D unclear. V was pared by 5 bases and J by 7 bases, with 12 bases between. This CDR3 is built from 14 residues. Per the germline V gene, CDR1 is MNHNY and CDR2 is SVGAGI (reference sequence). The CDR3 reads CASSPSSRNSPLHF. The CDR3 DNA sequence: TGTGCCAGCAGTCCTTCCTCCAGGAATTCACCCCTCCACTTT.

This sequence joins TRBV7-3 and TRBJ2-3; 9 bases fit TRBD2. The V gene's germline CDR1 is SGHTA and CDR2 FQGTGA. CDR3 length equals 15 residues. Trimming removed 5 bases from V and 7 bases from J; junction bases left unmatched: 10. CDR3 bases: TGTGCCAGCAGCCTCGGGACTAGCCCATTATATACGCAGTATTTT. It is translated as CASSLGTSPLYTQYF.

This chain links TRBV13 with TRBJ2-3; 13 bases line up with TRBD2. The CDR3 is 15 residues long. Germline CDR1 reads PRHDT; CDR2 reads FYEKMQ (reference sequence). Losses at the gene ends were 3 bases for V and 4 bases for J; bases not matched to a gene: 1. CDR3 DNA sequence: TGTGCCAGCAGCTTTGGACTAGCGGGGGCAGATACGCAGTATTTT. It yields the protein CASSFGLAGADTQYF.

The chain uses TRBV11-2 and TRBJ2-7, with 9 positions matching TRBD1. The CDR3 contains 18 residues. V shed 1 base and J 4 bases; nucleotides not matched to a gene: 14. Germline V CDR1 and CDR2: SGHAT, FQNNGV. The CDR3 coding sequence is TGTGCCAGCAGCTTAGCGGGGGACAGGGTTCGACCTCTTTACGAGCAGTACTTC. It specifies CASSLAGDRVRPLYEQYF. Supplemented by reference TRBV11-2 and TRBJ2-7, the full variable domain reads EAGVAQSPRYKIIEKRQSVAFWCNPISGHATLYWYQQILGQGPKLLIQFQNNGVVDDSQLPKDRFSAERLKGVDSTLKIQPAKLEDSAVYLCASSLAGDRVRPLYEQYFGPGTRLTVT.

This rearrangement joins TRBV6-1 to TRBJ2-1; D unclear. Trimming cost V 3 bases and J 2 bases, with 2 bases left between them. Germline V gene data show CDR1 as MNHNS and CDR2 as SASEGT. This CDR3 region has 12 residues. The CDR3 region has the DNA TGTGCCAGCAGTGACACCTACAATGAGCAGTTCTTC. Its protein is CASSDTYNEQFF.

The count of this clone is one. The CDR3 DNA reads as TGCGCCAGCAGCCAAGATTGGGCTACAAGCACAGATACGCAGTATTTT. As protein: CASSQDWATSTDTQYF. This sequence joins TRBV4-3 and TRBJ2-3, with D unresolved. The length of the CDR3 is 16 residues. V lost 0 bases, J lost 0 bases, and 10 bases lay in between. Germline CDR1 reads LGHNA; CDR2 reads YSLEER.

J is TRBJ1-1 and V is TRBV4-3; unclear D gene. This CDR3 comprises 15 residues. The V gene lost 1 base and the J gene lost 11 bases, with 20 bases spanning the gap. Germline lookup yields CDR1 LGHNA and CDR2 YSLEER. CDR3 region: CASSQVILNSPTAFF. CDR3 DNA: TGCGCCAGCAGCCAAGTGATCCTAAACTCTCCCACGGCTTTCTTT.

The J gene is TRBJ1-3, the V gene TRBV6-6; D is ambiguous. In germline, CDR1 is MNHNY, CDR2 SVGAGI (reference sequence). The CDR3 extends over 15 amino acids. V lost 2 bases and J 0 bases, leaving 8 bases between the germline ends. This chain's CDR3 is CASSYRPSSGNTIYF. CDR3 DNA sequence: TGTGCCAGCAGTTACAGGCCTAGCTCTGGAAACACCATATATTTT.

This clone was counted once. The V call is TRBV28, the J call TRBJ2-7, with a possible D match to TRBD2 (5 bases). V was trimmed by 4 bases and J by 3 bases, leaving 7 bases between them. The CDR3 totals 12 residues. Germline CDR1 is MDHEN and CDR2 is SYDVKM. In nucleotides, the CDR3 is TGTGCCAGCAGTTCCGGAGGCTACGAGCAGTACTTC. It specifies CASSSGGYEQYF.

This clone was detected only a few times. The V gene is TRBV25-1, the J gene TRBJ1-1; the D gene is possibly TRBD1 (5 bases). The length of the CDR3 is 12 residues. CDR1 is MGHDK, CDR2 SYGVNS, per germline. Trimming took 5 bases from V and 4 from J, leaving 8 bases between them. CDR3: CASSPGSTEAFF. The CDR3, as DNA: TGTGCCAGCAGTCCAGGGTCCACTGAAGCTTTCTTT.

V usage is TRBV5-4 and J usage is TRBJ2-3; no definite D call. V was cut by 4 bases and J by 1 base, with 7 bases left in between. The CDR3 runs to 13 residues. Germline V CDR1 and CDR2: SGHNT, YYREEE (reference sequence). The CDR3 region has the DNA TGTGCCAGCAGCCCCACTGGCACAGATACGCAGTATTTT. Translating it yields CASSPTGTDTQYF.

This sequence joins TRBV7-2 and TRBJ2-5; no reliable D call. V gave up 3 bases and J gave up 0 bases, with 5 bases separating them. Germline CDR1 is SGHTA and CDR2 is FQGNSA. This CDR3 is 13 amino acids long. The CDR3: CASSFVNQETQYF. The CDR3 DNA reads TGTGCCAGCAGCTTTGTTAACCAAGAGACCCAGTACTTC.

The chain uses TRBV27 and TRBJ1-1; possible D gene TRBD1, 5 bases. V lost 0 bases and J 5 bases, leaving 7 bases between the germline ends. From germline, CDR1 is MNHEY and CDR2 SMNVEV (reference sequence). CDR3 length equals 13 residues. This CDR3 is CASSLSTGTEAFF. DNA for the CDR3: TGTGCCAGCAGTTTATCCACAGGTACTGAAGCTTTCTTT.

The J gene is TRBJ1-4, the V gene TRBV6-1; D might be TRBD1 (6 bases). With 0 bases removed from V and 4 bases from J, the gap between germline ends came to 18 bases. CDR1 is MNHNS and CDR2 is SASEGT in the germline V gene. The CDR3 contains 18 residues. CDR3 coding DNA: TGTGCCAGCAGTGAAGCGCTTCGGGGAGGGGGTTTTAATGAAAAACTGTTTTTT. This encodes CASSEALRGGGFNEKLFF.

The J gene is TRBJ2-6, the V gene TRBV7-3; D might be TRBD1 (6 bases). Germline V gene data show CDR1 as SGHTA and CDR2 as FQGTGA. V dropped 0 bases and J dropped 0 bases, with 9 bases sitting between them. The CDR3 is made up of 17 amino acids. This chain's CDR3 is CASSLTGQNSGANVLTF. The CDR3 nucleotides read TGTGCCAGCAGCTTAACAGGACAGAACTCTGGGGCCAACGTCCTGACTTTC.

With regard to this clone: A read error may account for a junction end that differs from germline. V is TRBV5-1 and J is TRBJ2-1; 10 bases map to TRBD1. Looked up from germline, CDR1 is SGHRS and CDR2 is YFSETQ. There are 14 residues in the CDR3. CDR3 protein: CAGSLGQGTNEQFF. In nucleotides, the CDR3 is TGCGCCGGCAGCCTGGGACAGGGGACGAATGAGCAGTTCTTC.

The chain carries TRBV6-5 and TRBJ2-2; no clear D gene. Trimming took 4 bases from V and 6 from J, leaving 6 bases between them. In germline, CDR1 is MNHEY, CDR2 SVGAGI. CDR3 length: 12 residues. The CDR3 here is CASSWQAGELFF. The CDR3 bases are TGTGCCAGCAGTTGGCAAGCCGGGGAGCTGTTTTTT.

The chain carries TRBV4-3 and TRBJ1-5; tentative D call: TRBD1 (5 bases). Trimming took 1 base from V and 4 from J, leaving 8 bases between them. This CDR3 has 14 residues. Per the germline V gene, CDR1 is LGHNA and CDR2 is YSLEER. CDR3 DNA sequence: TGCGCCAGCAGCCAAGCTAGGGGTAATCAGCCCCAGCATTTT. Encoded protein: CASSQARGNQPQHF.

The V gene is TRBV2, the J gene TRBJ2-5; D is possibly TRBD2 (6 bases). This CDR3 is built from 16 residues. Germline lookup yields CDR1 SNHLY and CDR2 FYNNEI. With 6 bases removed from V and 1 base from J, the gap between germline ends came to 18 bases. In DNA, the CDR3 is TGTGCCAGCAGGGGCGGAGGGGCTGTCGTCCAAGAGACCCAGTACTTC. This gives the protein CASRGGGAVVQETQYF.

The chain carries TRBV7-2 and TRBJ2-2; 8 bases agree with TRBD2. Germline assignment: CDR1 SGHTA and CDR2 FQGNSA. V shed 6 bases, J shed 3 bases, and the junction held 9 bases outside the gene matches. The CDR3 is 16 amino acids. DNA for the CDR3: TGTGCCAGCAGAGGAAACGGGGGGGTCGACACCGGGGAGCTGTTTTTT. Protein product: CASRGNGGVDTGELFF.

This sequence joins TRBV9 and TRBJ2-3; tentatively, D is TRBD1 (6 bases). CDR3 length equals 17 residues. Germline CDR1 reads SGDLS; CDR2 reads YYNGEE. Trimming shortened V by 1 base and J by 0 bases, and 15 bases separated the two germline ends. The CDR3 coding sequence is TGTGCCAGCAGCGTAAGGCAGGGGATTGCTAGCACAGATACGCAGTATTTT. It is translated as CASSVRQGIASTDTQYF. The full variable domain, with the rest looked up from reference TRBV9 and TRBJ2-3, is DSGVTQTPKHLITATGQRVTLRCSPRSGDLSVYWYQQSLDQGLQFLIQYYNGEERAKGNILERFSAQQFPDLHSELNLSSLELGDSALYFCASSVRQGIASTDTQYFGPGTRLTVL.

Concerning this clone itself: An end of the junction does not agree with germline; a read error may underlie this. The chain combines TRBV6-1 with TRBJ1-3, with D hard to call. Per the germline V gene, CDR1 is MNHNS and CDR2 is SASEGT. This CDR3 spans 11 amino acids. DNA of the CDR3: TGTGCCAGCAGTGACTTCGGGGTACTAGTTTTT. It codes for CASSDFGVLVF.